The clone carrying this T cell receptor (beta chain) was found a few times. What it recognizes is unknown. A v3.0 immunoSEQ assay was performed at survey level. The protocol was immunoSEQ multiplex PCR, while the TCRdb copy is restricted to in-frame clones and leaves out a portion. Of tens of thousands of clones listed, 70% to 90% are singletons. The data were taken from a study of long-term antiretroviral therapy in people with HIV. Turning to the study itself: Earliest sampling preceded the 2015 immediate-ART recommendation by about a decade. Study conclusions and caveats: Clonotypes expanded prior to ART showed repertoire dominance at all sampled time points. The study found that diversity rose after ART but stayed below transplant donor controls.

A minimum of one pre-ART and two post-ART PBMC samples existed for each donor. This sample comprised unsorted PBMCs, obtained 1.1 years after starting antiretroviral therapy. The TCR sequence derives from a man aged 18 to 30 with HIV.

The chain's CDR3 is CASSPGTGLAGANVLTF. The CDR3 coding sequence is TGTGCCAGCAGCCCGGGGACAGGGTTGGCCGGGGCCAACGTCCTGACTTTC. The chain uses TRBV11-1 and TRBJ2-6; 9 bases agree with TRBD1. Germline CDR1 is SGHAT and CDR2 is FQDESV (reference sequence). The CDR3 length is 17 residues. Trimming cost V 5 bases and J 4 bases; bases outside gene matches: 9.